Listed here are 21 T cell receptor beta chains from one sample, sequenced in a study of OX40 agonist ivuxolimab in advanced cancers. The repertoire was sequenced with immunoSEQ multiplex PCR; TCRdb's copy has only in-frame clones and lacks some. The sample contains roughly 100,000 clones, about 86% of which appear only once. Sequencing was performed on CD4+ or CD8+ T cells sorted from blood, taken in a trial of the OX40 agonist ivuxolimab. Source of these receptors: an adult with an advanced solid tumor such as melanoma, head and neck, liver or kidney cancer.

The rearrangement uses TRBV10-3 and TRBJ2-7; 8 positions agree with TRBD1. The CDR3 sequence is 12 residues long. The J segment lost 9 bases and the V segment lost 3 bases, leaving 4 bases of the junction unmatched. The V gene's germline CDR1 is ENHRY and CDR2 SYGVKD. The CDR3 is CAISEPGTGQYF. CDR3 coding DNA: TGTGCCATCAGTGAACCCGGGACAGGGCAGTACTTC.

The CDR3 bases are TGTGCCAGCAGCCAAGATAAGGACAGCAATCAGCCCCAGCATTTT. This translates into CASSQDKDSNQPQHF. This rearrangement joins TRBV14 to TRBJ1-5, with D unclear. Trimming stripped 0 bases from V and 1 base from J, with 7 bases between. The CDR3 is made up of 15 amino acids. CDR1 and CDR2 from the germline V gene are SGHDN and FVKESK.

The chain links TRBV28 to TRBJ2-4, with D perhaps TRBD1 (6 bases). CDR1 MDHEN and CDR2 SYDVKM come from the germline V gene. V shed 3 bases and J shed 2 bases, with 8 bases lying between them. The CDR3 covers 14 residues. This CDR3 is CASSFGGPKNIQYF. CDR3 sequence (DNA): TGTGCCAGCAGTTTTGGGGGCCCCAAAAACATTCAGTACTTC.

The chain has TRBV27 and TRBJ1-5; unclear D gene. CDR1 and CDR2 from the germline V gene are MNHEY and SMNVEV (reference sequence). V shed 3 bases and J shed 5 bases, with 11 bases lying between them. CDR3 length: 14 amino acids. CDR3 region: CASSFSAGDQPQHF. The CDR3 DNA is TGTGCCAGCAGTTTCTCTGCTGGTGATCAGCCCCAGCATTTT.

This sequence joins TRBV19 and TRBJ2-6, with D hard to call. Trimming shortened V by 3 bases and J by 4 bases, and 10 bases separated the two germline ends. Germline loops: CDR1 LNHDA, CDR2 SQIVND (reference sequence). CDR3 length: 15 amino acids. The CDR3 DNA follows: TGTGCCAGTAGTATGGGAAGGGTCGGGGCCAACGTCCTGACTTTC. Amino acids: CASSMGRVGANVLTF.

In this sample, this clone turned up once. The rearrangement uses TRBV6-5 and TRBJ1-2; D gene ambiguous. CDR1 MNHEY and CDR2 SVGAGI come from the germline V gene. The CDR3 is 14 residues long. Trimming left V 5 bases short and J 2 bases short, with 12 bases between. The CDR3 region has the DNA TGTGCCAGCAGTCCAGGTCACTCAAACTATGGCTACACCTTC. It specifies CASSPGHSNYGYTF.

This clone was recorded once. The chain couples TRBV7-3 to TRBJ2-1; 9 bases fit TRBD2. J was trimmed by 3 bases and V by 1 base; bases with no gene match: 4. The CDR3 is made up of 16 amino acids. CDR1 and CDR2 from the germline V gene are SGHTA and FQGTGA. CDR3 nucleotides: TGTGCCAGCAGCTTAAGGGTAGCGGGAGACTACAATGAGCAGTTCTTC. It specifies CASSLRVAGDYNEQFF.

This chain connects TRBV18 to TRBJ1-5; tentatively, D is TRBD1 (6 bases). The V end lost 3 bases, the J end lost 4 bases, and 7 bases lay between the germline ends. Germline CDR1 reads KGHSH; CDR2 reads LQKENI. The CDR3 totals 13 residues. CDR3 region: CASSPGQNQPQHF. The CDR3 nucleotides are TGTGCCAGCTCACCCGGACAGAATCAGCCCCAGCATTTT. The whole variable domain, remainder taken from reference TRBV18 and TRBJ1-5, is NAGVMQNPRHLVRRRGQEARLRCSPMKGHSHVYWYRQLPEEGLKFMVYLQKENIIDESGMPKERFSAEFPKEGPSILRIQQVVRGDSAAYFCASSPGQNQPQHFGDGTRLSIL.

The chain is built from TRBV5-1 and TRBJ2-3, with 7 bases fitting TRBD1. Germline CDR1 is SGHRS and CDR2 is YFSETQ. CDR3 length: 13 residues. Unmatched junction bases numbered 5, after V lost 4 bases and J lost 6 bases. DNA of the CDR3: TGCGCCAGCAGCCTCGGGACAGCTGATACGCAGTATTTT. Translation gives CASSLGTADTQYF. The full variable domain, rest sourced from reference TRBV5-1 and TRBJ2-3, is KAGVTQTPRYLIKTRGQQVTLSCSPISGHRSVSWYQQTPGQGLQFLFEYFSETQRNKGNFPGRFSGRQFSNSRSEMNVSTLELGDSALYLCASSLGTADTQYFGPGTRLTVL.

V gene TRBV19 combines with J gene TRBJ2-5; unclear D gene. Germline loops: CDR1 LNHDA, CDR2 SQIVND (reference sequence). The CDR3 runs to 13 residues. V lost 3 bases to trimming and J lost 6 bases, with 11 bases between them. CDR3 sequence reads: CASSINSRQTQYF. The CDR3 region has the DNA TGTGCCAGTAGTATTAATAGCAGGCAGACCCAGTACTTC.

The chain has TRBV6-5 and TRBJ2-7, with D possibly called TRBD1 or TRBD2 (6 bases each). This CDR3 is built from 14 residues. Germline values: CDR1 MNHEY, CDR2 SVGAGI. Trimming left V 2 bases short and J 3 bases short, with 11 bases between. The CDR3 DNA reads TGTGCCAGCAGTTACGGGGGGCGTAACTACGAGCAGTACTTC. It codes for CASSYGGRNYEQYF.

The chain uses TRBV7-9 and TRBJ2-1, with 8 bases identical to TRBD2. The CDR3 is 16 residues long. Trimming took 1 base from V and 7 from J; bases not matched to a gene: 9. Germline CDR1 SEHNR, CDR2 FQNEAQ (reference sequence). CDR3 DNA: TGTGCCAGCAGCTTAGATCCGGGAGGGCCAAGGAATGAGCAGTTCTTC. Protein product: CASSLDPGGPRNEQFF. The variable domain in full, completed from reference TRBV7-9 and TRBJ2-1, reads DTGVSQNPRHKITKRGQNVTFRCDPISEHNRLYWYRQTLGQGPEFLTYFQNEAQLEKSRLLSDRFSAERPKGSFSTLEIQRTEQGDSAMYLCASSLDPGGPRNEQFFGPGTRLTVL.

J is TRBJ1-4 and V is TRBV9; D not certain. CDR3 length: 15 residues. V dropped 0 bases and J dropped 5 bases, with 11 bases sitting between them. Looked up from germline, CDR1 is SGDLS and CDR2 is YYNGEE. CDR3 amino acids: CASSVAIGLNEKLFF. In DNA, the CDR3 is TGTGCCAGCAGCGTAGCTATCGGACTGAATGAAAAACTGTTTTTT.

The rearrangement links TRBV7-2 to TRBJ1-3; tentatively, D is TRBD1 (5 bases). Trimming took off 0 bases at V and 2 bases at J, with 11 bases between the two ends. The length of the CDR3 is 16 residues. Germline-derived CDR1 and CDR2 are SGHTA and FQGNSA. The CDR3 reads CASSLARRGAGNTIYF. CDR3 DNA: TGTGCCAGCAGCTTAGCGCGTCGGGGGGCTGGAAACACCATATATTTT. Full variable domain (missing parts from reference TRBV7-2 and TRBJ1-3): GAGVSQSPSNKVTEKGKDVELRCDPISGHTALYWYRQSLGQGLEFLIYFQGNSAPDKSGLPSDRFSAERTGGSVSTLTIQRTQQEDSAVYLCASSLARRGAGNTIYFGEGSWLTVV.

The chain has TRBV15 and TRBJ2-5; D uncertain. V lost 0 bases and J 4 bases, leaving 18 bases between the germline ends. Germline CDR1 and CDR2: LNHNV and YYDKDF (reference sequence). The length of the CDR3 is 17 residues. The CDR3 protein is CATSRDLVQASRETQYF. CDR3 nucleotides: TGTGCCACCAGCAGAGATCTTGTTCAGGCTTCACGAGAGACCCAGTACTTC.

The V call is TRBV5-4, the J call TRBJ2-2; TRBD1 aligns across 8 bases. J gave up 7 bases and V 4 bases, and 6 bases lay outside the gene matches. Germline CDR1 and CDR2: SGHNT and YYREEE (reference sequence). This CDR3 contains 14 residues. The CDR3 DNA is TGTGCCAGCAGCGGAGGACAGGGCGGCGGGGAGCTGTTTTTT. Its translation is CASSGGQGGGELFF.

The rearrangement links TRBV28 to TRBJ1-1; D is uncertain. The CDR3 is made up of 12 amino acids. V was shortened by 5 bases and J by 8 bases, with 12 bases between the two germline ends. The germline gives CDR1 MDHEN, CDR2 SYDVKM. CDR3 DNA sequence: TGTGCCAGCAGTAAAGTTACGGGCGAAGCTTTCTTT. This encodes CASSKVTGEAFF.

The rearrangement uses TRBV4-3 and TRBJ1-2; D is unresolved. Germline loops: CDR1 LGHNA, CDR2 YSLEER. V was trimmed by 0 bases and J by 5 bases, leaving 13 bases between them. The CDR3 has 15 residues. The CDR3 DNA reads as TGCGCCAGCAGCCAAGACGCCGAGGGAAGGTATGGCTACACCTTC. As protein: CASSQDAEGRYGYTF.

This CDR3 reads CASSLGLGNGGSPLHF. Here the CDR3 DNA reads TGTGCCAGCAGCCTAGGTTTAGGGAATGGCGGTTCACCCCTCCACTTT. This chain uses TRBV28 with TRBJ1-6; no definite D call. CDR3 size: 16 residues. V dropped 6 bases and J dropped 9 bases, with 21 bases sitting between them. Per the germline V gene, CDR1 is MDHEN and CDR2 is SYDVKM.

This clone was observed a few times. The V and J genes are TRBV5-6 and TRBJ2-6; no definite D call. The ends were cut back, 6 bases at V and 1 base at J, with 14 bases in the middle. The CDR3 contains 16 residues. Germline V gene lookup returns CDR1 SGHDT and CDR2 YYEEEE. DNA of the CDR3: TGTGCCAGCACCCGGACGGTAACGTCTGGGGCCAACGTCCTGACTTTC. Translating gives CASTRTVTSGANVLTF.

This sequence joins TRBV4-2 and TRBJ2-5, with D hard to call. CDR1 is LGHNA and CDR2 is YNFKEQ in the germline V gene. The V end lost 0 bases, the J end lost 5 bases, and 7 bases lay between the germline ends. The CDR3 is made up of 13 amino acids. The CDR3 DNA sequence: TGTGCCAGCAGCCAAGATTTACGCGAGACCCAGTACTTC. Its translation: CASSQDLRETQYF.